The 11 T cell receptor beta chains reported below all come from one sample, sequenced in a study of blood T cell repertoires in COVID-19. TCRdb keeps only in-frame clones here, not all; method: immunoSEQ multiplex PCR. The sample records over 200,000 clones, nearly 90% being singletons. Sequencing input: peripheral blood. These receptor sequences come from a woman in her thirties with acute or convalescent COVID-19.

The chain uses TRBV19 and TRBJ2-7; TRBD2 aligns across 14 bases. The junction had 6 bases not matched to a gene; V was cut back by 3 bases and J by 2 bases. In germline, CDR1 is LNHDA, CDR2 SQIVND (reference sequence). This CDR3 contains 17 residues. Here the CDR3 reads CASSIRLAGGRAYEQYF. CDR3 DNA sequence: TGTGCCAGTAGTATCCGACTAGCGGGAGGGAGGGCCTACGAGCAGTACTTC.

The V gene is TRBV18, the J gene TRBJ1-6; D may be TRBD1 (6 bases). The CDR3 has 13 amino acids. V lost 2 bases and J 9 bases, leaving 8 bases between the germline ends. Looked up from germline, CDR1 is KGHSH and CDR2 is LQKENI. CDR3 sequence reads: CASSPGQTSPLHF. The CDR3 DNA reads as TGTGCCAGCTCACCAGGACAGACTTCACCCCTCCACTTT.

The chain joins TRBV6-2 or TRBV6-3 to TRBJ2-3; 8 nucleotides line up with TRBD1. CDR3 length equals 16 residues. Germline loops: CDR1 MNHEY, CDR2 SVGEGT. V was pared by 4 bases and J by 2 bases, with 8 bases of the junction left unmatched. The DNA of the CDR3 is TGTGCCAGCAGTTTCCGGGACAGGCCTTCCACAGATACGCAGTATTTT. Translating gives CASSFRDRPSTDTQYF.

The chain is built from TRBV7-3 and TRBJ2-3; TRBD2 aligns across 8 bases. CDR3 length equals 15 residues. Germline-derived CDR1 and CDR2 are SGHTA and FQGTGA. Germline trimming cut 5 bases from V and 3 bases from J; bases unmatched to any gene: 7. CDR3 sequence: CASSTSGGDTDTQYF. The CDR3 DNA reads TGTGCCAGCAGCACCAGCGGGGGAGATACAGATACGCAGTATTTT. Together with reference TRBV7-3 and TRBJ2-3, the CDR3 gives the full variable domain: GAGVSQTPSNKVTEKGKYVELRCDPISGHTALYWYRQSLGQGPEFLIYFQGTGAADDSGLPNDRFFAVRPEGSVSTLKIQRTERGDSAVYLCASSTSGGDTDTQYFGPGTRLTVL.

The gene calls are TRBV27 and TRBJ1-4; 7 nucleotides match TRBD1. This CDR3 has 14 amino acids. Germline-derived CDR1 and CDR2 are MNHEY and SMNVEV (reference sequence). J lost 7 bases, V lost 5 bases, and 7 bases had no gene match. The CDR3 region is CASSETGRSEKLFF. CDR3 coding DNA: TGTGCCAGCAGTGAGACAGGGCGGTCTGAAAAACTGTTTTTT. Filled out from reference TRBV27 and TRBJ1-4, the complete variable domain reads EAQVTQNPRYLITVTGKKLTVTCSQNMNHEYMSWYRQDPGLGLRQIYYSMNVEVTDKGDVPEGYKVSRKEKRNFPLILESPSPNQTSLYFCASSETGRSEKLFFGSGTQLSVL.

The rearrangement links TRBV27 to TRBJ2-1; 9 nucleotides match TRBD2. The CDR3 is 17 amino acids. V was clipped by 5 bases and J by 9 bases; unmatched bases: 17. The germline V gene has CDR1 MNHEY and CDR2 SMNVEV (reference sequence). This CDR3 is CASSPLSGTSRPGEQFF. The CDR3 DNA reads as TGTGCCAGCAGTCCTCTATCCGGGACTAGCCGTCCTGGTGAGCAGTTCTTC.

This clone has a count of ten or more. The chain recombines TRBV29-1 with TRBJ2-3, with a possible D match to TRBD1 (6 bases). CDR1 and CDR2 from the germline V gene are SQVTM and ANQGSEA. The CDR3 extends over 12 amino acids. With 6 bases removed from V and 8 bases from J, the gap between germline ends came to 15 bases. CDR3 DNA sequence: TGCAGCGTGACCGGGACATCTCGTACGCAGTATTTT. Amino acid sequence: CSVTGTSRTQYF.

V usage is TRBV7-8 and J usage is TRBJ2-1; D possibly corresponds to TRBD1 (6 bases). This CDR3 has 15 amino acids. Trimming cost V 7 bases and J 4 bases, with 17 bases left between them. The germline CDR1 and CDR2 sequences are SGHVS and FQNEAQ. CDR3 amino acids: CASNSGRGIYNEQFF. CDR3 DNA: TGTGCCAGCAACAGTGGCAGGGGAATTTACAATGAGCAGTTCTTC.

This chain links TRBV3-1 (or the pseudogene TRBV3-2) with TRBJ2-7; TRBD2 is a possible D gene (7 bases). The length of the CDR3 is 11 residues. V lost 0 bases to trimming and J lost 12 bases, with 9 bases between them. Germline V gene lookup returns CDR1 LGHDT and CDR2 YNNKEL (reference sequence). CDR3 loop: CASSQDGGAYF. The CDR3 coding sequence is TGTGCCAGCAGCCAAGATGGGGGGGCGTACTTC.

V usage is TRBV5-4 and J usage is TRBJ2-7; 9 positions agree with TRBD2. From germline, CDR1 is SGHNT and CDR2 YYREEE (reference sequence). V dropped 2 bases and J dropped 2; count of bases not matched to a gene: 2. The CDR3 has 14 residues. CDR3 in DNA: TGTGCCAGCAGCTTTGGACTAGCGCCCTACGAGCAGTACTTC. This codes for CASSFGLAPYEQYF.

CDR3 sequence reads: CASKTLAGGGGGEQYF. The CDR3 region has the DNA TGTGCCAGCAAAACGCTAGCGGGAGGAGGAGGGGGCGAGCAGTACTTC. This chain links TRBV27 with TRBJ2-7; TRBD2 aligns across 11 bases. Germline CDR1 MNHEY, CDR2 SMNVEV (reference sequence). J gave up 6 bases and V 7 bases, and 14 bases lay outside the gene matches. This CDR3 spans 16 amino acids.